The T cell receptor (beta chain) described here comes from a study of cytomegalovirus exposure and HLA in healthy donors. The CDR3 extends over 18 amino acids. The germline V gene encodes CDR1 SNHLY and CDR2 FYNNEI. The ends lost 4 bases at V and 0 bases at J; junction bases unmatched: 9. Of note for this clone: The antigen is unknown.

Study-level findings and limits: Roughly uniform depth of sequencing across donors was assumed in presence/absence analyses. High sensitivity and specificity were reportedly achieved when the classifier diagnosed cytomegalovirus status.

All the people who gave samples were healthy bone marrow donors. Amplification used 60 Vbeta primers and 13 Jbeta primers. TCRdb's table, derived via immunoSEQ multiplex PCR, lists solely in-frame clones and lacks some. The sample has under 130,000 clones; 75% to 90% are singletons. The sample taken for sequencing was PBMCs. The sequence was collected from a man younger than 40 in good health and CMV-seropositive. The chain uses TRBV2 and TRBJ1-6; 7 nucleotides agree with TRBD1. Written as DNA, the CDR3 is TGTGCCAGCAGTGGGGGCAGGGGACAGAGCTCCTATAATTCACCCCTCCACTTT. Translation: CASSGGRGQSSYNSPLHF.